Listed here are 27 T cell receptor beta chains from one sample, sequenced in a study of blood T cells in healthy people across ages. The second PCR ran 7 to 11 cycles with a sample-barcoded 5' primer and J-beta primers. In TCRdb, the 5' RACE reads were re-called with MiXCR into one record per CDR3 protein. Of around 1,500,000 distinct CDR3 sequences listed, roughly 40% are singletons. Sequenced input: blood. The source of these receptors is a young woman in good health.

There are a few counts of this clonotype. The V and J genes are TRBV4-1 and TRBJ2-7; D might be TRBD2 (5 bases). Between the trimmed V and J ends, which lost 0 bases and 2 bases, there was a span of 11 bases. The CDR3 has 15 residues. In germline, CDR1 is MGHRA, CDR2 YSYEKL. CDR3 DNA sequence: TGCGCCAGCAGCCAAGACGACGAGGGAGCCTACGAGCAGTACTTC. It specifies CASSQDDEGAYEQYF.

V usage is TRBV6-5 and J usage is TRBJ2-3; 7 nucleotides agree with TRBD1. The CDR3 contains 16 residues. From germline, CDR1 is MNHEY and CDR2 SVGAGI. With V trimmed by 2 bases and J by 1 base, 6 bases remained unmatched. The CDR3 reads CASSYRGGRGTDTQYF. The DNA of the CDR3 is TGTGCCAGCAGTTACAGAGGGGGCAGGGGCACAGATACGCAGTATTTT.

In its sample, this clonotype was seen a few times. A read error may explain this, as a much larger clone is one base away. The genes are TRBV6-5 and TRBJ2-7, with D uncertain. This CDR3 is built from 11 residues. The V gene lost 2 bases and the J gene lost 6 bases, with 5 bases spanning the gap. Germline V gene sequence: CDR1 MNHEY, CDR2 SVGAGI. The CDR3 DNA is TGTGCCAGCAGTTACGGGTGCGAGCAGTACTTC. Encoded protein: CASSYGCEQYF.

This clonotype showed up just a few times. This chain joins TRBV7-6 and TRBJ1-1; TRBD1 matches at 7 bases. The CDR3 totals 18 residues. V was clipped by 2 bases and J by 2 bases; unmatched bases: 14. In germline, CDR1 is SGHVS, CDR2 FNYEAQ. The CDR3 DNA reads as TGTGCCAGCAGCTTAAATGTAGCAGAAGGGACAGATAACACTGAAGCTTTCTTT. It codes for CASSLNVAEGTDNTEAFF.

In its sample, this clonotype was seen many times. The chain has TRBV28 and TRBJ2-7, with 9 bases identical to TRBD1. After removal of 5 bases from V and 2 bases from J, the junction contained 1 base not matched to a gene. The germline V gene has CDR1 MDHEN and CDR2 SYDVKM. The CDR3 spans 13 residues. Here the CDR3 reads CASSGDRAYEQYF. CDR3 sequence (DNA): TGTGCCAGCAGTGGGGACAGGGCCTACGAGCAGTACTTC.

This clonotype was observed a handful of times. This chain joins TRBV5-1 and TRBJ2-5; 7 bases match TRBD2. Looked up from germline, CDR1 is SGHRS and CDR2 is YFSETQ. The CDR3 contains 13 residues. V was clipped by 2 bases and J by 11 bases; unmatched bases: 9. As DNA, the CDR3 is TGCGCCAGCAGCTTCCCGGGGGGAAGAGAGCAGTACTTC. Translation: CASSFPGGREQYF.

V gene TRBV6-5 combines with J gene TRBJ2-7, with TRBD2 matching 13 bases. Germline CDR1 and CDR2: MNHEY and SVGAGI. CDR3 length: 18 amino acids. The J segment lost 2 bases and the V segment lost 0 bases, leaving 7 bases of the junction unmatched. Here the CDR3 DNA reads TGTGCCAGCAGTTACTCGGGGACTAGCGGGGCTTCGCCCTACGAGCAGTACTTC. It encodes CASSYSGTSGASPYEQYF.

The CDR3: CASSLGAGGSSTDTQYF. In DNA, the CDR3 is TGTGCCAGCAGCTTAGGAGCGGGGGGCTCGAGCACAGATACGCAGTATTTT. V is TRBV7-9 and J is TRBJ2-3; 9 bases line up with TRBD2. CDR3 length: 17 residues. Germline V lookup: CDR1 SEHNR, CDR2 FQNEAQ (reference sequence). Unmatched junction bases numbered 5, after V lost 1 base and J lost 0 bases.

This chain uses TRBV11-2 with TRBJ2-1, with D possibly matching TRBD2 (5 bases). With 5 bases removed from V and 3 bases from J, the gap between germline ends came to 14 bases. The germline gives CDR1 SGHAT, CDR2 FQNNGV. This CDR3 comprises 15 residues. CDR3 nucleotide sequence: TGTGCCAGCAGCACCCCGGGGATCCTCTACAATGAGCAGTTCTTC. This translates into CASSTPGILYNEQFF. Full variable domain (outside the CDR3, taken from reference TRBV11-2 and TRBJ2-1): EAGVAQSPRYKIIEKRQSVAFWCNPISGHATLYWYQQILGQGPKLLIQFQNNGVVDDSQLPKDRFSAERLKGVDSTLKIQPAKLEDSAVYLCASSTPGILYNEQFFGPGTRLTVL.

V is TRBV6-1 and J is TRBJ1-2, with 8 bases that match TRBD1. The length of the CDR3 is 14 residues. V gave up 2 bases and J gave up 5 bases; unmatched junction bases: 4. CDR1 MNHNS and CDR2 SASEGT come from the germline V gene. In nucleotides, the CDR3 is TGTGCCAGCAGTGAAACGGACAGGGCGTATGGCTACACCTTC. Protein sequence: CASSETDRAYGYTF.

Comments on this clonotype: This clone may be a read error of a much larger clone one base away. The rearrangement links TRBV7-2 to TRBJ2-3; 7 bases agree with TRBD1. The CDR3 consists of 14 residues. From germline, CDR1 is SGHTA and CDR2 FQGNSA. CDR3 coding DNA: TGTGCCGGCAGTCCGGGACAGAGCACAGATACGCAGTATTTT. It specifies CAGSPGQSTDTQYF. Using reference TRBV7-2 and TRBJ2-3 for the parts outside the CDR3, the full variable domain is GAGVSQSPSNKVTEKGKDVELRCDPISGHTALYWYRQSLGQGLEFLIYFQGNSAPDKSGLPSDRFSAERTGGSVSTLTIQRTQQEDSAVYLCAGSPGQSTDTQYFGPGTRLTVL.

This clonotype has more than one count but fewer than ten. This sequence joins TRBV10-3 and TRBJ2-3; perhaps TRBD2 as D (5 bases). Germline V gives CDR1 ENHRY, CDR2 SYGVKD. V was trimmed by 6 bases and J by 5 bases, leaving 18 bases between them. CDR3 size: 15 residues. CDR3 nucleotides: TGTGCCATCAGAGCTGACTATCCCGACGGAGATACGCAGTATTTT. As protein: CAIRADYPDGDTQYF.

This clonotype was detected once. A read error may produce the germline difference seen at one junction end. This chain connects TRBV27 to TRBJ2-7; possibly TRBD1 for D (6 bases). The CDR3 runs to 15 residues. Germline CDR1 is MNHEY and CDR2 is SMNVEV (reference sequence). In nucleotides, the CDR3 is TGTGCCAGCAGTGCAAACAGGGCACGTACCTACGAGCAGTGCTTC. Amino acid sequence: CASSANRARTYEQCF.

The rearrangement links TRBV7-6 to TRBJ2-1, with D unresolved. The V gene lost 1 base and the J gene lost 6 bases, with 16 bases spanning the gap. The CDR3 contains 16 residues. Germline-derived CDR1 and CDR2 are SGHVS and FNYEAQ. The CDR3 spells CASSLVPPATGNEQFF. The DNA of the CDR3 is TGTGCCAGCAGCTTAGTCCCCCCAGCCACGGGCAATGAGCAGTTCTTC.

In this sample, this clonotype turned up many times. The junction does not match germline at one end; this may be a read error. J is TRBJ2-5 and V is TRBV5-1, with 7 bases identical to TRBD1. The CDR3 is 14 residues long. Germline V gene lookup returns CDR1 SGHRS and CDR2 YFSETQ. This CDR3 is CASSSGQYQETQYF. CDR3 nucleotides: TGTGCCAGCAGCTCGGGACAGTACCAAGAGACCCAGTACTTC.

The CDR3 sequence: CASSLVLRGVGEGYTF. As DNA, the CDR3 is TGTGCCAGCAGCTTAGTCTTGCGGGGCGTCGGAGAAGGCTACACCTTC. V and J are TRBV7-9 and TRBJ1-2, with D perhaps matching TRBD1 (5 bases). Looked up from germline, CDR1 is SEHNR and CDR2 is FQNEAQ (reference sequence). V was clipped by 1 base and J by 8 bases, with 20 bases between them. The CDR3 contains 16 residues.

The rearrangement joins TRBV3-1 to TRBJ2-5; 14 positions agree with TRBD2. The CDR3 consists of 16 residues. After removal of 1 base from V and 11 bases from J, the junction contained 9 bases not matched to a gene. Germline V lookup: CDR1 LGHDT, CDR2 YNNKEL (reference sequence). The CDR3 sequence is CASSQVGLAGVHEQYF. CDR3 sequence (DNA): TGTGCCAGCAGCCAAGTGGGACTAGCGGGAGTGCATGAGCAGTACTTC.

This clonotype has more than one count but fewer than ten. The V call is TRBV29-1, the J call TRBJ1-2; D not certain. Germline CDR1 SQVTM, CDR2 ANQGSEA. This CDR3 is built from 13 residues. V lost 4 bases, J lost 0 bases, and 9 bases lay in between. The CDR3 spells CSVVWKANYGYTF. Written as DNA, the CDR3 is TGCAGCGTTGTCTGGAAAGCTAACTATGGCTACACCTTC.

This chain connects TRBV28 to TRBJ2-3; D possibly uses TRBD1 or TRBD2 (6 bases each). The germline CDR1 and CDR2 sequences are MDHEN and SYDVKM. With 3 bases removed from V and 6 bases from J, the gap between germline ends came to 16 bases. The CDR3 has 15 residues. CDR3 nucleotides: TGTGCCAGCAGTTTCGGGGGCCGAGGTGTGGATACGCAGTATTTT. This encodes CASSFGGRGVDTQYF.

This clonotype came up many times. The CDR3 reads CATGVADLSYEQYF. In nucleotides, the CDR3 is TGTGCCACCGGGGTGGCGGACCTCTCCTACGAGCAGTACTTC. The chain recombines TRBV10-3 with TRBJ2-7; a weak D match, TRBD2 (5 bases). Trimming took 10 bases from V and 0 from J, leaving 16 bases between them. The CDR3 runs 14 residues. Germline CDR1 is ENHRY and CDR2 is SYGVKD.

The CDR3 loop is CASKQTGGLGPQHF. The CDR3 DNA reads as TGTGCCAGCAAGCAGACAGGGGGCCTAGGGCCCCAGCATTTT. V and J are TRBV6-1 and TRBJ1-5; 10 bases match TRBD1. With V trimmed by 7 bases and J by 9 bases, 9 bases remained unmatched. This CDR3 contains 14 residues. The germline gives CDR1 MNHNS, CDR2 SASEGT.

Concerning this clonotype: The conserved final phenylalanine or tryptophan is absent from the CDR3, which likely points to a read error. It is unclear where the CDR3 begins or ends on the DNA, so no DNA is shown, and the CDR3 is as TCRdb lists it. The V and J genes are TRBV6-5 and TRBJ2-1; the DNA was not compared with TRBD1, the D call given in the table. CDR1 is MNHEY and CDR2 is SVGAGI in the germline V gene. From its first to its last residue, the CDR3 has 15 amino acids. This CDR3 reads CASSRDSYGGYTFGS.

V and J are TRBV4-1 and TRBJ2-2; a possible D gene is TRBD2 (6 bases). The CDR3 has 15 residues. CDR1 and CDR2 from the germline V gene are MGHRA and YSYEKL. Trimming left V 0 bases short and J 3 bases short, with 8 bases between. CDR3 protein: CASSQDASDTGELFF. The CDR3 DNA is TGCGCCAGCAGCCAAGATGCTAGCGACACCGGGGAGCTGTTTTTT.

The chain uses TRBV5-1 and TRBJ1-1; D call uncertain. CDR1 and CDR2 (germline): SGHRS, YFSETQ. CDR3 length: 15 amino acids. V was clipped by 5 bases and J by 1 base, with 15 bases between them. Written as DNA, the CDR3 is TGCGCCAGCAGGACCTCGGGAGTCCAGAACACTGAAGCTTTCTTT. It specifies CASRTSGVQNTEAFF.

CDR3 nucleotide sequence: TGCACCTTGATGGTCCCAAACCGGGTACCCCTCCACTTT. It codes for CTLMVPNRVPLHF. The chain employs TRBV20-1 and TRBJ1-6; unclear D gene. The CDR3 has 13 amino acids. Germline loops: CDR1 DFQATT, CDR2 SNEGSKA (reference sequence).

This clonotype has only one observation. This may be a read error, as it is one base from a much larger clone. This sequence joins TRBV7-9 and TRBJ2-7; no clear D. This CDR3 contains 11 residues. In germline, CDR1 is SEHNR, CDR2 FQNEAQ (reference sequence). Written as DNA, the CDR3 is TGTGCCGGCAGCCCCTGGGGCGAGCAGTACTTC. This codes for CAGSPWGEQYF.

This clonotype showed up just once. V gene TRBV5-6 combines with J gene TRBJ2-7, with 9 bases aligning to TRBD2. Germline-derived CDR1 and CDR2 are SGHDT and YYEEEE. J lost 6 bases, V lost 0 bases, and 10 bases had no gene match. CDR3 length equals 16 residues. CDR3 DNA sequence: TGTGCCAGCAGCTTGGTTGCTAGCGGGGTCCTTGGCGAGCAGTACTTC. Translated, it gives CASSLVASGVLGEQYF.